The rows below give T cell receptor beta chains drawn from one sample of a study of blood T cell repertoires in COVID-19. Profiled with immunoSEQ multiplex PCR; TCRdb holds only in-frame clones, not every one. The sample contains over 250,000 clones, 80% to 90% of which appear only once. The material sequenced was peripheral blood. The source of these receptors is a woman in her seventies with acute or convalescent COVID-19. Each CDR3 is given with its conserved first and last residue. A D gene is named only where the DNA matches it firmly. A clone size is listed for some rows: how often the clone was seen (once, few, many), or a class if it is expanded.

J gene,V gene,clone size,D gene,CDR3 DNA,CDR3 protein
TRBJ1-5,TRBV19,few,NA,TGTGCCAGTAGTATAGATCTCCCTAGAAAATATAGCAATCAGCCCCAGCATTTT,CASSIDLPRKYSNQPQHF
TRBJ2-2,TRBV6-4,NA,NA,TGTGCCAGCAGCTCCCAGGGGACCGGGGAGCTGTTTTTT,CASSSQGTGELFF
TRBJ2-3,TRBV11-3,once,NA,TGTGCCAGCAGCTTCGGCGGGTACACAGATACGCAGTATTTT,CASSFGGYTDTQYF
TRBJ2-1,TRBV2,NA,NA,TGTGCCAGCAGGGGGGCGGTGGTCAATGAGCAGTTCTTC,CASRGAVVNEQFF
TRBJ2-1,TRBV4-1,NA,NA,TGCGCCAGCAGCCAGACTCTGACCTCCTACAATGAGCAGTTCTTC,CASSQTLTSYNEQFF
TRBJ1-1,TRBV15,NA,NA,TGTGCCACCAGCAGAGGGAGAGGGTCGGTGGGCACTGAAGCTTTCTTT,CATSRGRGSVGTEAFF
TRBJ1-1,TRBV30,NA,NA,TGTGCCTCCGGCAGGGGATTGGACACTGAAGCTTTCTTT,CASGRGLDTEAFF
TRBJ1-1,TRBV6-4,NA,NA,TGTGCCAGCAGTACAGGACAGACTATTAAGTCTGAAGCTTTCTTT,CASSTGQTIKSEAFF
TRBJ2-7,TRBV2,NA,NA,TGTGCCAGCAGTCGAGAGACAGAGCTCCTATGGTCCTACGAGCAGTACTTC,CASSRETELLWSYEQYF
TRBJ2-7,TRBV11-2,NA,TRBD1,TGTGCCAGCAGCGCTTCACAGGGGAGCTCCTACGAGCAGTACTTC,CASSASQGSSYEQYF
TRBJ1-3,TRBV19,NA,NA,TGTGCCAGTAGACCCGACTGGACTGGTGGAAACACCATATATTTT,CASRPDWTGGNTIYF
TRBJ1-2,TRBV5-1,NA,NA,TGCGCCAGCGGAGACTGGCCTAACTATGGCTACACCTTC,CASGDWPNYGYTF
TRBJ1-2,TRBV3-1/TRBV3-2,NA,NA,TGTGCCAGCAGCGTGACAGGCTATGGCTACACCTTC,CASSVTGYGYTF
TRBJ1-1,TRBV6-2/TRBV6-3,NA,NA,TGTGCCAGCAGTAAGAGAGGGAGAACGGCTGAAGCTTTCTTT,CASSKRGRTAEAFF
TRBJ2-3,TRBV4-2,NA,TRBD2,TGTGCCAGCAGCCAAACCCGGAGCGGGGGAGGAACGCAGTATTTT,CASSQTRSGGGTQYF
TRBJ2-7,TRBV5-6,NA,NA,TGTGCCAGCGTAGGATTCGGCCTGGGCGACGAGCAGTACTTC,CASVGFGLGDEQYF
TRBJ1-6,TRBV19,once,NA,TGTGCCAGTAGTGGGGGCCTCCAAGCGTCACCCCTCCACTTT,CASSGGLQASPLHF
TRBJ2-7,TRBV30,NA,TRBD1,TGTGCCTGGAGTGCTTCCGGGACAGGGACCTACGAGCAGTACTTC,CAWSASGTGTYEQYF
TRBJ1-4,TRBV19,NA,TRBD1,TGTGCCAGTAGTATGGACAGGGTGGACGAAAAACTGTTTTTT,CASSMDRVDEKLFF
TRBJ1-1,TRBV5-4,NA,NA,TGTGCCAGCACAGGGTTTAACACTGAAGCTTTCTTT,CASTGFNTEAFF
TRBJ1-5,TRBV19,once,TRBD1,TGTGCCACCCACTCGGGACAGTACAATCAGCCCCAGCATTTT,CATHSGQYNQPQHF
TRBJ2-3,TRBV6-5,NA,NA,TGTGCCAGCACCGTTCCTGACAAGAGGGCAGATACGCAGTATTTT,CASTVPDKRADTQYF
TRBJ2-5,TRBV5-6,NA,TRBD1,TGTGCCAGCAGCTTGGAGGGGACAGGGAAGGTTCAAGAGACCCAGTACTTC,CASSLEGTGKVQETQYF
TRBJ2-5,TRBV11-2,once,NA,TGTGCCAGCAGCTCACCGGGACTTGGAGCGACCCAGTACTTC,CASSSPGLGATQYF